This T cell receptor (beta chain) was identified in a study of shared T cell receptors in the human thymus. This clone was counted a single time. This CDR3 has 15 residues. Per the germline V gene, CDR1 is LGHNA and CDR2 is YSLEER. V lost 1 base, J lost 5 bases, and 12 bases lay in between. Sequencing was performed with immunoSEQ multiplex PCR; in TCRdb, only in-frame clones are kept and a portion is missing. The sample has about 500,000 clones, approximately 80% seen once. These data are also associated with another study on human thymus T cells.

This sequence joins TRBV4-3 and TRBJ2-1; D ambiguous. The specimen was thymocytes. This clonotype originated in a boy younger than two with a congenital heart defect. The CDR3 protein is CASSQGRIVDNEQFF. The CDR3 coding sequence is TGCGCCAGCAGCCAAGGGCGGATAGTAGACAATGAGCAGTTCTTC.